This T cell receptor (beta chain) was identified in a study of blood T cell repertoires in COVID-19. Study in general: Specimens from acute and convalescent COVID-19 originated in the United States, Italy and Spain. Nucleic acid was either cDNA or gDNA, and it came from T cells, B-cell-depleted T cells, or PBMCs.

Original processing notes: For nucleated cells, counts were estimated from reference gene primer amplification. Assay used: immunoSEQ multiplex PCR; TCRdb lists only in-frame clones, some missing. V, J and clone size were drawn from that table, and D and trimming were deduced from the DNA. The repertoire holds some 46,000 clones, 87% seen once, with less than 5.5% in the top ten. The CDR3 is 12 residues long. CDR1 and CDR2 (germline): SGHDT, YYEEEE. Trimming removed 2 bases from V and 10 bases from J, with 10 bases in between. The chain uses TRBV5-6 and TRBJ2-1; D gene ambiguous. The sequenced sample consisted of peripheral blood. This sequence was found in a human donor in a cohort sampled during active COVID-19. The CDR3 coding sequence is TGTGCCAGCAGCTTCCAGAGCGAGGAGCAGTTCTTC. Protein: CASSFQSEEQFF.